Below, 27 T cell receptor beta chains from the same sample are listed, as sequenced in a study of post-analysis software for immune sequencing data. Findings and limits, study-wide: The five TRBV segments detected at higher frequency in patients than in controls included TRBV5-6, TRBV5-1 and TRBV20-1.

These receptors lack a known antigen. cDNA libraries for TCR beta contained unique molecular identifiers. TCRdb reprocessed the PCR reads with MiXCR, giving one entry per CDR3 protein. The data hold 750,000 to 950,000 distinct CDR3 sequences, with roughly 50% observed a single time. Sequencing was carried out using blood. The source is a girl aged 5-17 years with multiple sclerosis.

This rearrangement joins TRBV11-2 to TRBJ2-3, with 7 bases identical to TRBD2. The CDR3 sequence is 17 residues long. Germline V gives CDR1 SGHAT, CDR2 FQNNGV. The V and J ends lost 5 bases and 0 bases, in that order; junction bases with no gene match: 11. CDR3: CASSRRAGPTSTDTQYF. The CDR3 DNA reads as TGTGCCAGCAGCCGAAGAGCGGGGCCTACTAGCACAGATACGCAGTATTTT.

This chain joins TRBV7-9 and TRBJ1-2; TRBD1 matches 11 bases. Germline V gives CDR1 SEHNR, CDR2 FQNEAQ (reference sequence). This CDR3 comprises 15 residues. The V gene end was trimmed by 5 bases and the J gene end by 4 bases; junction bases not matched to a gene: 6. The CDR3, as DNA: TGTGCCAGCAGCCCCCAGGGACAGGGGGGCTATGGCTACACCTTC. Residues: CASSPQGQGGYGYTF.

The V gene is TRBV12-3 or TRBV12-4, the J gene TRBJ1-2, with 9 bases fitting TRBD1. This CDR3 has 14 amino acids. After removal of 5 bases from V and 8 bases from J, the junction contained 9 bases not matched to a gene. CDR3 region: CASSRTTGGYGYTF. CDR3 in DNA: TGTGCCAGCAGTCGCACAACAGGGGGCTACGGCTACACCTTC.

The gene calls are TRBV10-3 and TRBJ2-4; D possibly corresponds to TRBD1 (5 bases). Trimming removed 2 bases from V and 3 bases from J, with 8 bases in between. The V gene's germline CDR1 is ENHRY and CDR2 SYGVKD. The length of the CDR3 is 14 residues. CDR3 nucleotide sequence: TGTGCCATCAGTGAGGGACAATTCAAAAACATTCAGTACTTC. Protein sequence: CAISEGQFKNIQYF.

The chain carries TRBV6-2 or TRBV6-3 and TRBJ2-1, with 7 nucleotides matching TRBD2. Looked up from germline, CDR1 is MNHEY and CDR2 is SVGEGT. V shed 7 bases and J 5 bases; nucleotides not matched to a gene: 14. The length of the CDR3 is 16 residues. The CDR3 coding sequence is TGTGCCAGCATTGGGGCCCGGGACTATTGGGACAATGAGCAGTTCTTC. Its protein is CASIGARDYWDNEQFF.

The chain joins TRBV12-3 or TRBV12-4 to TRBJ2-1; 12 bases match TRBD1. The CDR3 is 14 amino acids. Germline trimming cut 3 bases from V and 14 bases from J; bases unmatched to any gene: 8. CDR3 in DNA: TGTGCCAGCAGTTTCCGGGACAGGGGGCGAGGGAAGTTCTTC. This codes for CASSFRDRGRGKFF.

This rearrangement joins TRBV28 to TRBJ1-2; D gene ambiguous. This CDR3 is 14 amino acids long. Trimming took 3 bases from V and 0 from J, leaving 8 bases between them. The germline V gene encodes CDR1 MDHEN and CDR2 SYDVKM. The CDR3 coding sequence is TGTGCCAGCAGTTTGCCAGTAGCTAACTATGGCTACACCTTC. It encodes CASSLPVANYGYTF.

This clonotype was detected only a few times. The DNA for the CDR3 is TGTGCCACCCTGGGACAGGGGAACACTGAAGCTTTCTTT. The encoded protein is CATLGQGNTEAFF. The chain is built from TRBV6-6 and TRBJ1-1; TRBD1 matches at 9 bases. Germline assignment: CDR1 MNHNY and CDR2 SVGAGI (reference sequence). The CDR3 spans 13 residues. The V segment lost 10 bases and the J segment 1 base; nucleotides outside the gene matches: 4.

This clonotype was observed a handful of times. The V gene is TRBV20-1, the J gene TRBJ2-7; 8 nucleotides agree with TRBD2. This CDR3 spans 14 amino acids. The germline gives CDR1 DFQATT, CDR2 SNEGSKA (reference sequence). V lost 2 bases, J lost 0 bases, and 3 bases stayed unmatched. CDR3 in DNA: TGCAGTGCTAGAATTGGACTAGCCTCCTACGAGCAGTACTTC. It specifies CSARIGLASYEQYF.

V is TRBV7-9 and J is TRBJ1-4, with 7 positions matching TRBD1. The V and J ends lost 5 bases and 7 bases, in that order; junction bases with no gene match: 7. The CDR3 has 14 residues. Per germline, CDR1 SEHNR and CDR2 FQNEAQ (reference sequence). The chain's CDR3 is CASSSRDSPEKLFF. As DNA, the CDR3 is TGTGCCAGCAGCAGCCGGGACAGTCCTGAAAAACTGTTTTTT.

The chain carries TRBV7-3 and TRBJ2-2; a weak D match, TRBD2 (6 bases). With 5 bases removed from V and 5 bases from J, the gap between germline ends came to 18 bases. Germline V lookup: CDR1 SGHTA, CDR2 FQGTGA. This CDR3 is built from 16 residues. The CDR3 loop reads CASSTTGTVSTGELFF. Here the CDR3 DNA reads TGTGCCAGCAGCACGACCGGGACTGTCAGTACCGGGGAGCTGTTTTTT. The whole variable domain, filled in from reference TRBV7-3 and TRBJ2-2, reads GAGVSQTPSNKVTEKGKYVELRCDPISGHTALYWYRQSLGQGPEFLIYFQGTGAADDSGLPNDRFFAVRPEGSVSTLKIQRTERGDSAVYLCASSTTGTVSTGELFFGEGSRLTVL.

The chain employs TRBV29-1 and TRBJ1-5; D remains ambiguous. Trimming took 4 bases from V and 7 from J, leaving 11 bases between them. CDR1 SQVTM and CDR2 ANQGSEA come from the germline V gene. The length of the CDR3 is 12 residues. The CDR3 DNA reads TGCAGCGTTGTCCAGGTGGGGCAGCCCCAGCATTTT. Its protein is CSVVQVGQPQHF.

This chain connects TRBV6-4 to TRBJ1-2; D may be TRBD1 (6 bases). Germline assignment: CDR1 MRHNA and CDR2 SNTAGT. V was trimmed by 3 bases and J by 7 bases, leaving 18 bases between them. The CDR3 sequence is 15 residues long. The CDR3 spells CASSESRDTSSGYTF. CDR3 nucleotide sequence: TGTGCCAGCAGTGAATCGAGGGACACCTCGTCTGGCTACACCTTC.

This clonotype was observed many times. V usage is TRBV5-5 and J usage is TRBJ1-1, with 9 bases that match TRBD1. Germline assignment: CDR1 SGHKS and CDR2 YYEKEE (reference sequence). Trimming took 4 bases from V and 4 from J; bases not matched to a gene: 8. The CDR3 length is 15 residues. The CDR3 nucleotides are TGTGCCAGCAGCCCGCCGGGACAGGGACCCACTGAAGCTTTCTTT. Its protein product is CASSPPGQGPTEAFF. Full variable domain (outside the CDR3, taken from reference TRBV5-5 and TRBJ1-1): DAGVTQSPTHLIKTRGQQVTLRCSPISGHKSVSWYQQVLGQGPQFIFQYYEKEERGRGNFPDRFSARQFPNYSSELNVNALLLGDSALYLCASSPPGQGPTEAFFGQGTRLTVV.

The gene calls are TRBV20-1 and TRBJ2-7; 7 nucleotides align to TRBD2. J lost 1 base, V lost 6 bases, and 6 bases had no gene match. The CDR3 consists of 13 residues. The germline CDR1 and CDR2 sequences are DFQATT and SNEGSKA (reference sequence). DNA for the CDR3: TGCAGTGCACGAGGGACTATTTCCTACGAGCAGTACTTC. This codes for CSARGTISYEQYF.

This clonotype appeared a few times. The rearrangement joins TRBV6-5 to TRBJ2-1, with D perhaps TRBD1 (5 bases). V was shortened by 0 bases and J by 6 bases, with 9 bases between the two germline ends. This CDR3 has 14 residues. Germline assignment: CDR1 MNHEY and CDR2 SVGAGI. CDR3 residues: CASSYSQVVNEQFF. DNA for the CDR3: TGTGCCAGCAGTTACTCACAGGTCGTCAATGAGCAGTTCTTC.

The sample holds a few counts of this clonotype. V usage is TRBV12-3 or TRBV12-4 and J usage is TRBJ2-4; D perhaps matches TRBD1 (6 bases). The germline V and J ends were trimmed by 5 bases and 4 bases, with 12 bases remaining between them. CDR3 length: 14 residues. CDR3 in amino acids: CASSPLRGKNIQYF. For the CDR3, the DNA is TGTGCCAGCAGTCCCCTGAGGGGGAAAAACATTCAGTACTTC.

The gene calls are TRBV6-5 and TRBJ2-4, with 7 bases that match TRBD1. This CDR3 has 13 amino acids. Trimming at V came to 4 bases and at J to 8 bases, leaving 5 bases not matched to a gene. In germline, CDR1 is MNHEY, CDR2 SVGAGI. CDR3 residues: CASSSTGVYIQYF. CDR3 DNA: TGTGCCAGCAGTTCTACAGGGGTTTACATTCAGTACTTC.

Concerning this clonotype itself: One junction end does not reproduce the germline sequence, and a read error may be involved. The chain carries TRBV29-1 and TRBJ2-7, with D perhaps given as TRBD1 or TRBD2 (5 bases each). CDR1 and CDR2 (germline): SQVTM, ANQGSEA. This CDR3 region has 12 residues. DNA for the CDR3: TGCAACGTTCTTTTGGGGCGCGGGGAGCAGTACTTC. Amino acids: CNVLLGRGEQYF.

In its sample, this clonotype was seen a few times. J is TRBJ1-1 and V is TRBV20-1, with D tentatively TRBD1 (5 bases). The germline V gene encodes CDR1 DFQATT and CDR2 SNEGSKA (reference sequence). V shed 3 bases and J shed 10 bases, with 15 bases lying between them. The CDR3 contains 12 residues. The CDR3 DNA follows: TGCAGTGCTAGTCAACAGGCGGCGGGAGCTTTCTTT. Encoded protein: CSASQQAAGAFF.

This chain uses TRBV7-3 with TRBJ2-3; D ambiguous. V lost 5 bases and J lost 6, with 15 bases in between. Germline V gene sequence: CDR1 SGHTA, CDR2 FQGTGA. This CDR3 has 14 amino acids. CDR3 DNA sequence: TGTGCCAGCAGCCCGTCCTTGAATTTTGATACGCAGTATTTT. Amino acid sequence: CASSPSLNFDTQYF.

V usage is TRBV7-8 and J usage is TRBJ1-1; 8 nucleotides agree with TRBD1. The CDR3 is 14 amino acids. Trimming took 4 bases from V and 6 from J; bases not matched to a gene: 7. Germline V gene data show CDR1 as SGHVS and CDR2 as FQNEAQ. Here the CDR3 DNA reads TGTGCCAGCAGCTCATCCGGACAGGGAGCTGAAGCTTTCTTT. Translating it yields CASSSSGQGAEAFF.

This clonotype was detected a few times. V is TRBV10-3 and J is TRBJ1-2; D not certain. The CDR3 spans 13 residues. Trimming stripped 2 bases from V and 8 bases from J, with 12 bases between. Germline assignment: CDR1 ENHRY and CDR2 SYGVKD. In DNA form, the CDR3 reads TGTGCCATCAGTGAGGGCGGTCCTTTGGGCTACACCTTC. It codes for CAISEGGPLGYTF.

This clonotype was observed a few times. The CDR3 DNA sequence: TGTGCCAGCAGTATTCCGGGACAGCTTTCCTATGGCTACACCTTC. Encoded protein: CASSIPGQLSYGYTF. This chain links TRBV28 with TRBJ1-2; 7 bases fit TRBD1. Germline CDR1 MDHEN, CDR2 SYDVKM. The J segment lost 4 bases and the V segment lost 5 bases, leaving 10 bases of the junction unmatched. The CDR3 consists of 15 residues.

This clonotype showed up just a few times. The chain recombines TRBV4-2 with TRBJ2-7, with 8 bases matching TRBD1. CDR3 length: 16 residues. Germline CDR1 reads LGHNA; CDR2 reads YNFKEQ. Trimming took 3 bases from V and 2 from J; bases not matched to a gene: 9. In nucleotides, the CDR3 is TGTGCCAGCAGCCATCCCCAGGGGGCCCCGCCCTACGAGCAGTACTTC. It translates to CASSHPQGAPPYEQYF.

The rearrangement uses TRBV3-1 and TRBJ2-7; tentative D call: TRBD1 (6 bases). The closer fit of TRBJ2-5 to the DNA end suggests the J call may be wrong. The CDR3 has 15 amino acids. Germline CDR1 reads LGHDT; CDR2 reads YNNKEL (reference sequence). The DNA of the CDR3 is TGTGCCAGCAGCCACCGGGGTAGGGGGAAAGAGACCCAGTACTTC. It encodes CASSHRGRGKETQYF.

V gene TRBV20-1 combines with J gene TRBJ2-3; no clear D. The CDR3 loop spans 13 amino acids. Germline V gene lookup returns CDR1 DFQATT and CDR2 SNEGSKA (reference sequence). V was cut by 5 bases and J by 1 base, with 10 bases left in between. The CDR3 sequence: CSAPILGTDTQYF. For the CDR3, the DNA is TGCAGTGCTCCGATCCTTGGCACAGATACGCAGTATTTT.